The T cell receptor beta chain described here comes from a study of blood T cell repertoires in COVID-19. Looking at the study overall: PBMCs, B-cell-depleted T cells, or T cells provided the cDNA or gDNA that made up the material.

The CDR3 loop spans 12 amino acids. Germline V lookup: CDR1 MDHEN, CDR2 SYDVKM. The junction had 6 bases not matched to a gene; V was cut back by 6 bases and J by 7 bases. Data came from immunoSEQ multiplex PCR; TCRdb stores just in-frame clones and leaves some out. The data contain 200,000 to 300,000 clones, about 83% of them singletons. Material: PBMCs or T cells enriched from blood (not recorded which). The rearrangement joins TRBV28 to TRBJ2-7, with 7 bases identical to TRBD2. This sequence was found in a woman aged 40 to 50 who had been exposed to COVID-19. CDR3 in amino acids: CASRGTTREQYF. The DNA for the CDR3 is TGTGCCAGCAGAGGGACTACGAGGGAGCAGTACTTC.